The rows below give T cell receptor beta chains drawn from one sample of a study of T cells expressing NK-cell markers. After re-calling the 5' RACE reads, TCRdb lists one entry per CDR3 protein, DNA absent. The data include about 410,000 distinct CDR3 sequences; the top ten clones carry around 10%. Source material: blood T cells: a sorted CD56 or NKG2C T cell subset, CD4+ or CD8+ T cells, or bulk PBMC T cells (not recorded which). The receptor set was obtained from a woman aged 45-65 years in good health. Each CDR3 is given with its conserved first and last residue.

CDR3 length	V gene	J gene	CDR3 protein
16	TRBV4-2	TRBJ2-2	CASSHIAGEGTGELFF
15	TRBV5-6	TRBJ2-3	CASSLGQSLVDTQYF
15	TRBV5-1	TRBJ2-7	CASSPLQGSSYEQYF
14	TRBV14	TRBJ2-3	CASSPRLFTDTQYF
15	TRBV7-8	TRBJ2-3	CASSFAGLSTDTQYF
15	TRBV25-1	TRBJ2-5	CASSEGVGYQETQYF
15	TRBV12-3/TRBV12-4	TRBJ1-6	CASRPNRVLNSPLHF
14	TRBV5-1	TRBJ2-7	CASSPPGQLYEQYF
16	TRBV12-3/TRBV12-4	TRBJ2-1	CASRRSTLGVYNEQFF
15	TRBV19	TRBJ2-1	CASRKTSGSDNEQFF
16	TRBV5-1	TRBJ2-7	CASSSLTTGASGEQYF
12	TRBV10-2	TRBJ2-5	CASMAQAETQYF
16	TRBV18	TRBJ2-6	CASSPPTVSGANVLTF
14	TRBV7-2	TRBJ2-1	CASAFGRSSGEQFF
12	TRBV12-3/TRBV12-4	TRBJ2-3	CASSLRQGPQYF
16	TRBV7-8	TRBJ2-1	CASSSSDDGARDEQFF